A selection of T cell receptor beta chains follows, all from one sample in a study of read filtering for tumor transcriptome and immune sequencing. Each CDR3 protein is one row after TCRdb ran MiXCR on the reads. The data show some 39,000 distinct CDR3 sequences, 14% seen once. The sample was a population of CD138-negative cells sorted from bone marrow. The receptor source for this set is a donor at least 40 years old with multiple myeloma. CDR3s include the opening cysteine and the closing phenylalanine or tryptophan.

V gene	J gene	CDR3 protein
TRBV6-1	TRBJ2-4	CASRTGAVARNIQYF
TRBV29-1	TRBJ2-2	CSVGGTSGYTGELFF
TRBV3-1	TRBJ1-5	CASSQDAYQPQHF
TRBV3-1	TRBJ2-5	CASSAQGRVTETQYF
TRBV3-1	TRBJ2-7	CASSLGAGLRVEQYF
TRBV20-1	TRBJ2-1	CSASKSSAGVSPNEQFF
TRBV5-6	TRBJ2-5	CASSLGHANTQYF
TRBV7-9	TRBJ2-5	CATKRGGGETQYF
TRBV19	TRBJ1-5	CASSTTGTALNQPQHF
TRBV3-1	TRBJ1-5	CASSPRGNQPQHF
TRBV20-1	TRBJ1-2	CSATDHYGYTF
TRBV5-1	TRBJ2-3	CASSKRQITDTQYF
TRBV7-2	TRBJ2-7	CASKNRGPLYYEQYF
TRBV29-1	TRBJ2-1	CSANPWDRVTNEQFF
TRBV7-9	TRBJ1-4	CASKMGTNERLFF
TRBV21-1	TRBJ2-7	CASNRVYERYF